This T cell receptor (beta chain) is drawn from a study of CD8+ T cells in alopecia areata. Trimming left V 3 bases short and J 5 bases short, with 22 bases between. The CDR3 is 16 amino acids. Germline loops: CDR1 GTSNPN, CDR2 SVGIG (reference sequence). Study-wide results and limits: Higher clonality and more expanded CD8+ clones appeared in lesional than normal scalp.

This clone has just a few counts. Its target is not known. RNA, once extracted, was reverse transcribed into cDNA for use as the sequencing template. TCRdb's copy holds only in-frame clones and misses some; the assay was immunoSEQ multiplex PCR. The table lists around 82,000 clones, around 54% of them singletons. The gene calls are TRBV30 and TRBJ1-1; D not certain. The receptor was isolated from a human donor with alopecia areata. The sequencing sample was made of NKG2D-high CD8+ T cells sorted from blood. CDR3 nucleotides: TGTGCCTGGAGATTAGGACCAGGATGGGTGGGAACTGAAGCTTTCTTT. Its protein product is CAWRLGPGWVGTEAFF. Together with reference TRBV30 and TRBJ1-1, the CDR3 gives the full variable domain: SQTIHQWPATLVQPVGSPLSLECTVEGTSNPNLYWYRQAAGRGLQLLFYSVGIGQISSEVPQNLSASRPQDRQFILSSKKLLLSDSGFYLCAWRLGPGWVGTEAFFGQGTRLTVV.